The next 23 T cell receptor beta chains were all read from a single sample in a study of T cell repertoires in cytomegalovirus infection. Their recognized antigens are unknown. One entry per CDR3 protein results from TCRdb running MiXCR on the reads. The sample shows 750,000 to 950,000 distinct CDR3 sequences, about 29% of them seen only once. Here the sequenced sample was cultured CD8+ T cells from PBMCs, taken from culture after CMV antigen stimulation. The receptors were sampled from a human donor in good health (CMV status not recorded). Some clones in this sample may be carry-over from other donors' samples.

V gene TRBV6-5 combines with J gene TRBJ2-3; TRBD2 matches at 10 bases. The CDR3 sequence is 17 residues long. Germline V CDR1 and CDR2: MNHEY, SVGAGI. The V and J ends lost 1 base and 1 base, in that order; junction bases with no gene match: 5. The CDR3 sequence: CASSYLASGGRTDTQYF. DNA for the CDR3: TGTGCCAGCAGTTACTTGGCTAGCGGGGGCCGCACAGATACGCAGTATTTT.

The table lists this clonotype with many counts. V gene TRBV11-1 combines with J gene TRBJ2-1, with D unclear. CDR3 length: 15 amino acids. Looked up from germline, CDR1 is SGHAT and CDR2 is FQDESV (reference sequence). Trimming cost V 1 base and J 0 bases, with 7 bases left between them. For the CDR3, the DNA is TGTGCCAGCAGCTTAGACATTACCTCCTACAATGAGCAGTTCTTC. Translating it yields CASSLDITSYNEQFF.

The chain links TRBV5-6 to TRBJ2-1; 9 bases are shared with TRBD2. Germline CDR1 and CDR2: SGHDT and YYEEEE. The CDR3 totals 15 residues. The V gene end was trimmed by 4 bases and the J gene end by 5 bases; junction bases not matched to a gene: 7. The CDR3 region has the DNA TGTGCCAGCAGCAAAAGCGGGGGGCTTAACAATGAGCAGTTCTTC. This codes for CASSKSGGLNNEQFF. Complete variable domain (other parts from reference TRBV5-6 and TRBJ2-1): DAGVTQSPTHLIKTRGQQVTLRCSPKSGHDTVSWYQQALGQGPQFIFQYYEEEERQRGNFPDRFSGHQFPNYSSELNVNALLLGDSALYLCASSKSGGLNNEQFFGPGTRLTVL.

In this sample, this clonotype turned up many times. The J gene is TRBJ2-3, the V gene TRBV7-8; TRBD1 matches at 10 bases. In germline, CDR1 is SGHVS, CDR2 FQNEAQ. This CDR3 is built from 17 residues. The V and J ends lost 2 bases and 2 bases, in that order; junction bases with no gene match: 7. CDR3 nucleotide sequence: TGTGCCAGCAGCTTAAGGGACAGGGGCCTATTCACAGATACGCAGTATTTT. This codes for CASSLRDRGLFTDTQYF.

This clonotype came up a few times. The V and J genes are TRBV12-3 or TRBV12-4 and TRBJ1-1; the D gene is possibly TRBD1 (5 bases). V dropped 6 bases and J dropped 8 bases, with 16 bases sitting between them. The CDR3 extends over 13 amino acids. The CDR3 here is CASSLGTAAEAFF. Written as DNA, the CDR3 is TGTGCCAGCAGCCTCGGGACGGCGGCGGAAGCTTTCTTT.

This clonotype was counted a few times. The V gene is TRBV6-5, the J gene TRBJ2-2; D is ambiguous. Germline CDR1 reads MNHEY; CDR2 reads SVGAGI. V was pared by 0 bases and J by 7 bases, with 9 bases between. The CDR3 is 14 residues long. CDR3 in amino acids: CASSYSNGFGELFF. CDR3 DNA sequence: TGTGCCAGCAGTTACTCGAACGGGTTCGGGGAGCTGTTTTTT.

V usage is TRBV6-6 and J usage is TRBJ2-7, with D perhaps matching TRBD2 (6 bases). CDR1 is MNHNY and CDR2 is SVGAGI in the germline V gene (reference sequence). The CDR3 totals 15 residues. Trimming removed 0 bases from V and 1 base from J, with 10 bases in between. The CDR3 DNA is TGTGCCAGCAGTTACTCGAGTGGGGGGTCCTACGAGCAGTACTTC. Amino acid sequence: CASSYSSGGSYEQYF.

In its sample, this clonotype was seen a few times. The chain has TRBV6-2 or TRBV6-3 and TRBJ2-7; 12 nucleotides line up with TRBD2. In germline, CDR1 is MNHEY, CDR2 SVGEGT. The CDR3 has 14 amino acids. V dropped 5 bases and J dropped 12; count of bases not matched to a gene: 11. CDR3 coding DNA: TGTGCCAGCAGTCGGGGACTAGCGGGCCCCGATGCGTACTTC. This encodes CASSRGLAGPDAYF.

The sample holds a few counts of this clonotype. The gene calls are TRBV7-2 and TRBJ2-2; 13 bases match TRBD2. This CDR3 is 16 amino acids long. CDR1 SGHTA and CDR2 FQGNSA come from the germline V gene. After removal of 6 bases from V and 6 bases from J, the junction contained 7 bases not matched to a gene. The CDR3 region has the DNA TGTGCCAGCAGACCTACTAGCGGGGGGGCCCCCGGGGAGCTGTTTTTT. As protein: CASRPTSGGAPGELFF.

The chain has TRBV4-1 and TRBJ2-1; 9 bases align to TRBD2. V lost 1 base to trimming and J lost 7 bases; unmatched junction nucleotides: 2. From germline, CDR1 is MGHRA and CDR2 YSYEKL. The CDR3 runs 14 residues. The CDR3 DNA is TGCGCCAGCAGCCAAGCTCTAGCGGGGAATGAGCAGTTCTTC. It yields the protein CASSQALAGNEQFF.

There are many counts of this clonotype. This chain joins TRBV7-6 and TRBJ2-2; weak D call: TRBD1 (6 bases). There are 15 residues in the CDR3. V shed 2 bases and J shed 5 bases, with 12 bases lying between them. Germline assignment: CDR1 SGHVS and CDR2 FNYEAQ. CDR3 coding DNA: TGTGCCAGCAGCTTAAAGATGGGGGCGACCGGGGAGCTGTTTTTT. Translation gives CASSLKMGATGELFF.

In its sample, this clonotype was seen many times. The chain combines TRBV12-3 or TRBV12-4 with TRBJ2-1; TRBD2 agrees at 10 bases. The CDR3 consists of 21 residues. The V and J ends lost 1 base and 1 base, in that order; junction bases with no gene match: 16. The DNA of the CDR3 is TGTGCCAGCAGTTTAGATGTTGGGGTTAGCGGGGGGCCGCGATCCTACAATGAGCAGTTCTTC. It codes for CASSLDVGVSGGPRSYNEQFF.

The table lists this clonotype with a few counts. The rearrangement joins TRBV9 to TRBJ2-3; 10 bases map to TRBD2. Trimming took 7 bases from V and 4 from J; bases not matched to a gene: 6. The CDR3 extends over 14 amino acids. Per germline, CDR1 SGDLS and CDR2 YYNGEE. The DNA for the CDR3 is TGTGCCAGCGGAGCGGGGGGGCGTCCAGATACGCAGTATTTT. Protein sequence: CASGAGGRPDTQYF.

This clonotype has just a few counts. The J gene is TRBJ1-6, the V gene TRBV7-8, with D possibly matching TRBD1 (5 bases). The V end was cut by 1 base, the J end by 5 bases, with 9 bases between. Germline loops: CDR1 SGHVS, CDR2 FQNEAQ. This CDR3 has 15 amino acids. In DNA, the CDR3 is TGTGCCAGCAGCTTAGAAGGGGTCAATAATTCACCCCTCCACTTT. This gives the protein CASSLEGVNNSPLHF.

This clonotype was counted many times. The chain links TRBV7-8 to TRBJ1-1; 9 bases are a match to TRBD1. The germline CDR1 and CDR2 sequences are SGHVS and FQNEAQ. The CDR3 sequence is 14 residues long. Trimming at V came to 5 bases and at J to 4 bases, leaving 5 bases not matched to a gene. The CDR3 reads CASSLGQGVTEAFF. The CDR3 DNA reads TGTGCCAGCAGCCTGGGACAGGGAGTCACTGAAGCTTTCTTT.

This clonotype was counted between two and nine times. This chain links TRBV27 with TRBJ2-7; either TRBD1 or TRBD2 may fit D (6 bases each). This CDR3 contains 15 residues. The germline V gene encodes CDR1 MNHEY and CDR2 SMNVEV (reference sequence). Trimming took 4 bases from V and 6 from J, leaving 19 bases between them. DNA of the CDR3: TGTGCCAGCAGTTCGGGGGCAGGTCCGGTTTTCGAGCAGTACGTC. Amino acid sequence: CASSSGAGPVFEQYV.

Within the sample, this clonotype is medium-sized (0.01 to 0.1%). V is TRBV7-8 and J is TRBJ2-5; D not resolved. Germline CDR1 reads SGHVS; CDR2 reads FQNEAQ. V was clipped by 8 bases and J by 5 bases, with 9 bases between them. The CDR3 runs 11 residues. The CDR3, as DNA: TGTGCCAGCCCACGCTATGAGACCCAGTACTTC. Residues: CASPRYETQYF. Together with reference TRBV7-8 and TRBJ2-5, the CDR3 gives the full variable domain: GAGVSQSPRYKVAKRGQDVALRCDPISGHVSLFWYQQALGQGPEFLTYFQNEAQLDKSGLPSDRFFAERPEGSVSTLKIQRTQQEDSAVYLCASPRYETQYFGPGTRLLVL.

V is TRBV7-2 and J is TRBJ2-7, with a possible D match to TRBD1 (6 bases). With 5 bases removed from V and 4 bases from J, the gap between germline ends came to 18 bases. This CDR3 is 15 amino acids long. The V gene's germline CDR1 is SGHTA and CDR2 FQGNSA. The CDR3 DNA reads TGTGCCAGCAGCCTAGGACCTCTACAGGGATACGAGCAGTACGTC. This codes for CASSLGPLQGYEQYV.

A few counts support this clonotype. The chain joins TRBV7-2 to TRBJ2-5; 10 bases are a match to TRBD2. The CDR3 runs to 18 residues. The V segment lost 7 bases and the J segment 4 bases; nucleotides outside the gene matches: 18. Looked up from germline, CDR1 is SGHTA and CDR2 is FQGNSA. The CDR3 region has the DNA TGTGCCAGCACCCACTATGGGGGGAGCGGGGGGGCAGGAGAGACCCAGTACTTC. Its protein product is CASTHYGGSGGAGETQYF.

The chain uses TRBV7-9 and TRBJ1-1; D call uncertain. V dropped 7 bases and J dropped 4 bases, with 22 bases sitting between them. This CDR3 contains 16 residues. Germline V CDR1 and CDR2: SEHNR, FQNEAQ (reference sequence). The DNA for the CDR3 is TGTGCCAGCACACAACAACGTCGGGGTTCGGCCACTGAAGCTTTCTTT. Its translation: CASTQQRRGSATEAFF.

This chain links TRBV7-8 with TRBJ2-7, with 10 nucleotides matching TRBD1. Looked up from germline, CDR1 is SGHVS and CDR2 is FQNEAQ. This CDR3 is built from 16 residues. The V gene end was trimmed by 4 bases and the J gene end by 5 bases; junction bases not matched to a gene: 11. The CDR3 here is CASSSSTGQGSHEQYF. The CDR3 DNA sequence: TGTGCCAGCAGCTCATCTACGGGACAGGGGTCCCACGAGCAGTACTTC.

This chain uses TRBV10-3 with TRBJ2-3; 7 bases match TRBD2. V was pared by 10 bases and J by 2 bases, with 12 bases of the junction left unmatched. The germline V gene has CDR1 ENHRY and CDR2 SYGVKD. The CDR3 consists of 15 residues. The CDR3 DNA reads TGTGCCACCTACACTAAGCGGGGAGCCACAGATACGCAGTATTTT. Translation gives CATYTKRGATDTQYF.

This clonotype was counted between two and nine times. V and J are TRBV6-1 and TRBJ2-7; 12 bases line up with TRBD2. The germline gives CDR1 MNHNS, CDR2 SASEGT. With 2 bases clipped from V and 2 bases from J, the junction kept 1 base outside the gene matches. The CDR3 runs 15 residues. The CDR3 sequence: CASSERLAGAYEQYV. DNA for the CDR3: TGTGCCAGCAGTGAAAGACTAGCGGGGGCCTACGAGCAGTACGTC.